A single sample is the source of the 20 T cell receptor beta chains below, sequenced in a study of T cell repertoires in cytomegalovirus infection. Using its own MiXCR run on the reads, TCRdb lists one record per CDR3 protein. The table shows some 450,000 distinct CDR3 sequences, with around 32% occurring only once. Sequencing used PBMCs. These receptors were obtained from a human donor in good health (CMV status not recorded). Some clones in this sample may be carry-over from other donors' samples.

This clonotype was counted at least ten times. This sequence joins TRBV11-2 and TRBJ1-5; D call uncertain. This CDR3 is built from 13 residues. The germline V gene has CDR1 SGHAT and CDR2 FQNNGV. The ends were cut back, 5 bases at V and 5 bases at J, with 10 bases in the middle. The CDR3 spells CASSLWTHQPQHF. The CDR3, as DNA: TGTGCCAGCAGCCTTTGGACTCATCAGCCCCAGCATTTT.

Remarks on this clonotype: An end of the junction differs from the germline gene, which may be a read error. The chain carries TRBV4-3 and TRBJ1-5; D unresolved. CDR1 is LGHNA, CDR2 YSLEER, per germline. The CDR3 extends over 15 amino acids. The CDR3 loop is CDSIQGPNVNQPQHF. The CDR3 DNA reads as TGCGACAGCATCCAAGGTCCCAATGTAAATCAGCCCCAGCATTTT.

DNA of the CDR3: TGTGCCAGCAGCCAAGCGGCCCGGATGGGGAGCACAGATACGCAGTATTTT. Its protein is CASSQAARMGSTDTQYF. The V call is TRBV4-2, the J call TRBJ2-3, with no clear D. Trimming left V 1 base short and J 0 bases short, with 14 bases between. Germline-derived CDR1 and CDR2 are LGHNA and YNFKEQ. The CDR3 has 17 amino acids.

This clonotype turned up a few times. The CDR3 DNA sequence: TGTGCCAGTAGGACCCCGCTACAGGGTAACACCGGGGAGCTGTTTTTT. Protein sequence: CASRTPLQGNTGELFF. This chain uses TRBV19 with TRBJ2-2, with a possible D match to TRBD1 (6 bases). Germline CDR1 and CDR2: LNHDA and SQIVND (reference sequence). The CDR3 is 16 amino acids. The V end lost 6 bases, the J end lost 2 bases, and 16 bases lay between the germline ends.

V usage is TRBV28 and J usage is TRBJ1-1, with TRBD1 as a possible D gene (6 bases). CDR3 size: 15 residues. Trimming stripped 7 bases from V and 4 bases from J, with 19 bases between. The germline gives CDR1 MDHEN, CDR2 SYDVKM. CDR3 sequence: CASIKAGGLGTEAFF. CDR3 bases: TGTGCCAGCATCAAAGCCGGGGGGCTAGGCACTGAAGCTTTCTTT.

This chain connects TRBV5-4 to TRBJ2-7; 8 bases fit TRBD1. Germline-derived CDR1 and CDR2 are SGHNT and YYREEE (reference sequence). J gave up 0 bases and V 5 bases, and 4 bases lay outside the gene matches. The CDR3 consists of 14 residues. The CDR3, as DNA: TGTGCCAGCAGGACACAGGGGGACTCCTACGAGCAGTACTTC. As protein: CASRTQGDSYEQYF. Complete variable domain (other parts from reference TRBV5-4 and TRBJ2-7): ETGVTQSPTHLIKTRGQQVTLRCSSQSGHNTVSWYQQALGQGPQFIFQYYREEENGRGNFPPRFSGLQFPNYSSELNVNALELDDSALYLCASRTQGDSYEQYFGPGTRLTVT.

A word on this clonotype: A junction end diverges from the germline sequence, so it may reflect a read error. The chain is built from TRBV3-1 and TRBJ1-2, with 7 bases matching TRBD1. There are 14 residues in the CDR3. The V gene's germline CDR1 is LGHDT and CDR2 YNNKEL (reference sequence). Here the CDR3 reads CASSLWTGGRGYPF. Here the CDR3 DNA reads TGTGCCAGCAGCCTCTGGACAGGAGGACGTGGCTACCCCTTC.

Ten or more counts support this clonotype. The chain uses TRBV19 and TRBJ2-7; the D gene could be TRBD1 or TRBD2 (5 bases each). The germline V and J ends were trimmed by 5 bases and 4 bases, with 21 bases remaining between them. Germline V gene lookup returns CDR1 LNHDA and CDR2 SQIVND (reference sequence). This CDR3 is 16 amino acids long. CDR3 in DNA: TGTGCCAGTAGTCCACCGGGACGAAAAGGACCGTACGAGCAGTACTTC. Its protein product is CASSPPGRKGPYEQYF. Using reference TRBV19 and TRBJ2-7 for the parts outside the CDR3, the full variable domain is DGGITQSPKYLFRKEGQNVTLSCEQNLNHDAMYWYRQDPGQGLRLIYYSQIVNDFQKGDIAEGYSVSREKKESFPLTVTSAQKNPTAFYLCASSPPGRKGPYEQYFGPGTRLTVT.

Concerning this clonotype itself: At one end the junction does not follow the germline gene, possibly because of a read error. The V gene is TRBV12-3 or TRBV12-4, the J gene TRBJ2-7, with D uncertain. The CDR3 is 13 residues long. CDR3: CASSSGGVGEPYF. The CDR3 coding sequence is TGTGCCAGCAGTTCCGGTGGGGTGGGCGAGCCGTACTTC.

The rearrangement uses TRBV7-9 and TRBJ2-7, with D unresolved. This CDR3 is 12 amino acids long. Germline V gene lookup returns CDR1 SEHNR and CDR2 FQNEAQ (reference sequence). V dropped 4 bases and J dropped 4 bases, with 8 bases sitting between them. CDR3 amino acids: CASSYMGYEQYF. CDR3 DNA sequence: TGTGCCAGCAGCTATATGGGTTACGAGCAGTACTTC.

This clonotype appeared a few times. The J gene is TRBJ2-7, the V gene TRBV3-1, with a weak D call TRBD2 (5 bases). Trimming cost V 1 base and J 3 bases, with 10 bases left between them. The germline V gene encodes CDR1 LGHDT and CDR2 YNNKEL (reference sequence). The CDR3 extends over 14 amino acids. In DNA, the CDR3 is TGTGCCAGCAGCCAAGGAGGGATCCACTACGAGCAGTACTTC. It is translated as CASSQGGIHYEQYF.

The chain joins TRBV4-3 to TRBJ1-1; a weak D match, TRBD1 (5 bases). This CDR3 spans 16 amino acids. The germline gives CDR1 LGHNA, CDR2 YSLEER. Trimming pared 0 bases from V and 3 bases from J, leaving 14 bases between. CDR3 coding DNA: TGCGCCAGCAGCCAAGATCGAACAGGATTCTACACTGAAGCTTTCTTT. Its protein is CASSQDRTGFYTEAFF.

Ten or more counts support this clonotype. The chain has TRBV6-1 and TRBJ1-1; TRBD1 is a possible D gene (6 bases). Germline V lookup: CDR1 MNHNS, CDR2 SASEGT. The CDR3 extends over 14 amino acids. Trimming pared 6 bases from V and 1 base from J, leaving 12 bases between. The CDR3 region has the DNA TGTGCCAGCAGAATAGGACAGCAGAACACTGAAGCTTTCTTT. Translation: CASRIGQQNTEAFF.

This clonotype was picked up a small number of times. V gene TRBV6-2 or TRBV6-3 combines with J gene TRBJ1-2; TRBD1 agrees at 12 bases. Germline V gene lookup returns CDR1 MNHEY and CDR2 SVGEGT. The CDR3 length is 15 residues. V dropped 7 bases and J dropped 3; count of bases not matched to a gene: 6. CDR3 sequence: CASTPGQGAHYGYTF. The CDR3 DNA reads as TGTGCCAGCACCCCGGGACAGGGGGCCCACTATGGCTACACCTTC.

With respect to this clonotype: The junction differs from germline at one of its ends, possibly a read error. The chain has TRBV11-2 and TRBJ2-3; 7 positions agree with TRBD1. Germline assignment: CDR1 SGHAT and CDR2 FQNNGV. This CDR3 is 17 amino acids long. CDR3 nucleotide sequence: TGTGCCAGCAGCTTCCCTAAGACAGGGAAGGAGACCGATACGCCGTATTTT. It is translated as CASSFPKTGKETDTPYF.

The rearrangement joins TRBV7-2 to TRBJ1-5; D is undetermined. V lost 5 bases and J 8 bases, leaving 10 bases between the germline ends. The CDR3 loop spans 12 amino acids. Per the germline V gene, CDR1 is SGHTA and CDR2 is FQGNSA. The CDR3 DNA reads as TGTGCCAGCAGCCCCGATGGTAAGCCCCAGCATTTT. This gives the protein CASSPDGKPQHF.

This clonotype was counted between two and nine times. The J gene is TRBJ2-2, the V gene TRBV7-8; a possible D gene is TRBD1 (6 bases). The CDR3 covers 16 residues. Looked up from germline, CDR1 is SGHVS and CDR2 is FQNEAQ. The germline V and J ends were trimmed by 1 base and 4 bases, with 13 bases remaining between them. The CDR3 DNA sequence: TGTGCCAGCAGCTTAGTAGTGGGGGCCGGCACCGGGGAGCTGTTTTTT. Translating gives CASSLVVGAGTGELFF.

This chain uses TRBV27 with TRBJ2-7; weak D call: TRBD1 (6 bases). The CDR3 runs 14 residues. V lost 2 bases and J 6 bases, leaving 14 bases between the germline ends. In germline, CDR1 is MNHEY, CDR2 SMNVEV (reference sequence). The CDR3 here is CASSLRRGGTEQYF. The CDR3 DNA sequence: TGTGCCAGCAGTTTACGGCGAGGGGGAACCGAGCAGTACTTC.

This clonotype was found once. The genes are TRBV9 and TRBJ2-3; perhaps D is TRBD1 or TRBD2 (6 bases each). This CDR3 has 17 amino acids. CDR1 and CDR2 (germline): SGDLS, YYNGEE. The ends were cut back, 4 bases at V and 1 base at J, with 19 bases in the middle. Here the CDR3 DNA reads TGTGCCAGCAGCCCCAGGGGAAAAGGCGGGGGCACAGATACGCAGTATTTT. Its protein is CASSPRGKGGGTDTQYF.

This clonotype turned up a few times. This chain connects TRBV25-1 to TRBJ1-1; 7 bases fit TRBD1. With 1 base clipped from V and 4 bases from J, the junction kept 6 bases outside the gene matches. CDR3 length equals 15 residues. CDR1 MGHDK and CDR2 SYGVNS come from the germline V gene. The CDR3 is CASSELGAGGTEAFF. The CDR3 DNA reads TGTGCCAGCAGTGAATTAGGGGCAGGGGGCACTGAAGCTTTCTTT.